This T cell receptor (beta chain) appears in the sequencing data of a study of shared clonotypes between healthy human individuals (dated by TCRdb to 2020 to 2022). Regarding the complete study: A couple of women and a few men aged 18 to 49 years were included in the cohort. For each donor, CD4 naive and CD4 memory were each run on three plates, CD8 naive on two plates, and CD8 memory on one plate. Blood TCR repertoires of about five healthy adults were deeply sequenced to estimate repertoire size and the extent of clonotype sharing between individuals. Different laboratories and diverse techniques were used to prepare libraries and sequence TCR repertoires, to increase sequencing depth and limit assay-specific biases. Per donor, leukapheresis produced somewhere between about 0.85 and 10 billion PBMCs.

Healthy HIV-negative adults with no recently reported acute infections or vaccinations were included as donors. All donors were Caucasian adults living in Nashville, Tennessee, USA. Magnetic negative selection was used to enrich CD4+ T cells, after which naive cells were positively selected on CD45RA and the negative fraction became the memory subset. Blood was collected by leukapheresis, and PBMCs were isolated by Ficoll-Histopaque density gradient centrifugation and then cryopreserved in liquid nitrogen vapor phase. Analytical flow cytometry was used to check the purity and quantity of every magnetically sorted T cell population. Genomic DNA was isolated from each sorted fraction and quantified by UV absorbance on a Nanodrop 2000c. Study-wide conclusions, independent of this receptor: Sampling was restricted to blood, and TCR repertoires in tissue are likely to differ from TCR repertoires in blood. Clonotypes shared by all four sorted-subset donors showed higher generation probabilities than non-shared clonotypes. Because the study included a small number of donors, the genetic and exposure-history diversity represented was limited. Pairwise subsampling indicated that sequencing depth was expected to affect the degree of clonotype sharing among donors. Naive subsets generally had larger estimated clonotype richness than memory subsets did. Around 5.4% of naive CD4, 3.5% of naive CD8, 2% to 2.5% of memory CD4, and 0.4% of memory CD8 clonotypes were shared across four donors. Incomplete sequencing was indicated by rarefaction of sorted-subset datasets, despite the large sequencing depth.

According to the germline V gene, CDR1 reads WSHSY and CDR2 reads SAAADI. Counted from cysteine to phenylalanine, this CDR3 has 16 amino acids. Only the CDR3 DNA is retained, 48 bases long and in frame from the first base. The junction carries 19 bases between V and J, which are trimmed by 6 bases and 2 bases respectively. TCR CDR3 regions were amplified from genomic DNA by multiplex PCR using the deep immunoSEQ assay. Genomic DNA extracted from each cell subset was distributed evenly over all wells of several immunoSEQ 96-well plates, and each plate served as one replicate. For sorted subsets, approximately 200 ng of genomic DNA, equivalent to some 33,000 T cell genomes, went into each replicate PCR. The purified libraries were quantified using a Qubit 3.0 fluorometer, sized with a Bioanalyzer 2100, and then quantified again using the KAPA Library Quantification kit. A separate single-read 150-cycle Illumina NextSeq 550 flow cell was used to sequence each immunoSEQ 96-well plate. In the authors' own workflow: Because the immunoSEQ output held only junctional sequences and lacked quality scores, the filtering could not match the filtering applied to full-length reads. Sequences were annotated with PyIR, a Python wrapper for IgBLAST v1.9, and V/J genes and CDR3 were assigned using IMGT germline references. Reads with weak V/J assignments (E-value above 1e-6), missing CDR3, stop codons, out-of-frame junctions, or ambiguous translated residues were removed. V3J clonotypes were defined as sequences sharing the same inferred V gene, J gene, and CDR3 amino acid sequence. Percentage overlap between repertoires was computed as shared unique clonotypes divided by the size of the smaller repertoire. RTK rarefaction, the Chao1 estimator, and Recon v2.1 estimates of unobserved clonotypes were used to assess repertoire richness. For all TCRbeta clonotypes obtained by the gDNA method from a few donors, generation probabilities were computed with OLGA. TCRdb took this table from immuneACCESS and kept in-frame rearrangements with V and J called. Such tables lack part of the clones; where checked against another copy, unresolved V genes explain under half of the gap, and the rest is unexplained. The V and J calls and clone size are taken from that table; D and trimming were inferred from the DNA. The sample table records around 700,000 clones; 74% of these occur just once. Approximately 1.8% of the sample belongs to the ten largest clones.

In regard to this clone: Its binding antigen is unknown. Qualities for individual bases were not recorded, and no much larger clone is one base off.

The source material was memory CD4+ T cells sorted from blood. The sample's cell subset or site label, in plain terms: CD45RA-negative fraction. The sequence derives from a woman in her 30s in good health. The receptor chain draws on TRBV10-2 and TRBJ1-1, with a weak D call of TRBD1 (5 bases match). The CDR3 in this case is CASSRRDGSFNTEAFF. The DNA reads as follows: TGCGCCAGCAGCCGCCGGGACGGAAGTTTTAACACTGAAGCTTTCTTT.